The present entry profiles one TCR beta chain with its context. Its antigen specificity is not known. The sample holds no much larger clone one base away, and base qualities are not on file. The CDR3, cysteine through phenylalanine, is 13 amino acids long. The only DNA kept is the CDR3, 39 bases in frame from the first base. V and J are truncated by 5 bases and 5 bases respectively, leaving an intervening sequence of 12 bases. According to the germline V gene (reference sequence), CDR1 reads MNHEY and CDR2 reads SMNVEV. The time point label here, explained by the study, means: pretreatment peripheral blood. A cohort of 25 to 30 patients with locally advanced or metastatic urothelial carcinoma, treated at Memorial Sloan Kettering on a trial protocol, was included. Peripheral blood mononuclear cells were collected pretreatment and during treatment, with between 1 and 8 total time points per patient. The Qiagen DNeasy Blood extraction kit was used to purify genomic DNA from total PBMCs and tumor samples. PBMCs were collected pretreatment and during treatment, and were isolated and stored as previously described.

The source of the sample is a study of PD-L1 blockade in urothelial cancer (dated by TCRdb to 2017 to 2019). Looking at the study overall: Every patient began therapy in the mid-2010s and was given atezolizumab 1,200 mg intravenously every 3 weeks. Blood samples yielded a median of about 150,000 T cells and more than 80,000 unique TCRs, with median clonality roughly 0.085. Around 29 patients had pretreatment blood TCR-seq, some 24 had at least one posttreatment blood collection, and some 24 had tumor TCR-seq. Durable clinical benefit meant progression-free survival longer than 6 months, and TCR features were also tested against progression-free and overall survival. Pretreatment tumor samples, along with matched peripheral blood collected serially before and after atezolizumab treatment, underwent TCR sequencing. Patients had an ECOG performance status of 0 or 1 and had received between 0 and 3 prior chemotherapy regimens. About 90% of the 29 patients were males with bladder-origin urothelial cancer, and about 60% of the roughly 30 reported a prior smoking history. Blood samples were analyzed 3 weeks after the start of treatment (second dose) and 6 weeks after the start of treatment. Whole exome sequencing and RNA sequencing of pretreatment tumors were performed alongside TCR sequencing in the same patients. Somatic, immune and clinical correlates of response to PD-L1 blockade with atezolizumab in urothelial cancer were the focus of an exploratory multi-omic analysis. Some ten patients reached durable clinical benefit, while around 19 patients did not. The research as a whole found: A pretreatment peripheral blood TCR clonality below the median was linked to improved progression-free and overall survival. Greater expansion of tumor-associated TCR clones in peripheral blood 3 weeks after the start of treatment was observed in patients with durable benefit (n ≈ 24, p = 0.022). Because the sample size was small (n of about 30) and many of the analyses were exploratory, the results are meant to be hypothesis-generating.

To estimate absolute template abundance from read counts, synthetic TCR analog templates were spiked into each PCR. The immunoSEQ assay was used to amplify TCRbeta CDR3 regions from genomic DNA with bias-controlled V and J gene primers. Rearranged TCRbeta segments were sequenced at approximately 20X coverage. On the study's bioinformatics: Clustering was used to correct sequencing errors, and CDR3s were annotated against IMGT to assign V, D and J genes. Downstream analyses used only productive TCRbeta rearrangements, leaving out any out-of-frame or stop-codon sequences. Clonality was computed as one minus Shannon entropy normalized by the log of the number of unique productive sequences. Clones differing between time points or between blood and tumor were identified using Fisher's exact test with Benjamini-Hochberg correction, with an adjusted p below 0.01 applied as the threshold. TCRdb obtained this table from immuneACCESS and retained in-frame rearrangements with V and J assigned. These tables miss some clones; where compared with another copy, unresolved V genes account for less than half of the shortfall, and the remainder is unexplained. The V and J calls and clone size were taken over from that table, and D and trimming were inferred from the DNA. This sample lists tens of thousands of clones; around 81% were detected once. The ten largest make up 3.2% of the sample.

The clonotype comes from a man aged 70-80 years with urothelial cancer. Source: PBMCs, taken around atezolizumab (anti-PD-L1) treatment. The chain couples TRBV27 to TRBJ2-5, and perhaps TRBD1 as D gene, on 5 matching bases. This receptor carries the CDR3 CASSLGHAETQYF. Here is the DNA: TGTGCCAGCAGTCTCGGACACGCGGAGACCCAGTACTTC.